This TCR beta chain came from a study of cytomegalovirus exposure and HLA in healthy donors (dated by TCRdb to 2015 to 2018). Describing the broader study: In an earlier analysis of roughly 590 of the donors, 276 Gb of sequence data and 90 million to 120 million unique TCR beta sequences from roughly 180 million T cells were reported. To predict cytomegalovirus infection status, the study combined high-throughput TCR immunosequencing, statistical association of individual TCRs with disease status, and machine learning. An earlier analysis of 587 of the donors used high-throughput TCR beta sequencing to judge whether each TCR beta V gene segment behaved as functional or pseudogenic. Among roughly 400 genotyped donors of the cohort, an average of about 220,000 unique TCR beta nucleotide sequences was sequenced per donor, of which 15% to 20% were non-productive. HLA typing covered class I and class II loci at four-digit resolution. An early release covering 500 to 750 HLA-typed donors comprised about 290 gigabases of sequencing data and around 85 million unique TCR sequences. The number of donors typed differed by locus, with about 629-630 for A, B, C, DRB1 and DQB1, around 500 for DQA1, about 610 for DPA1, and approximately 470 for DPB1. Rather than drawing on any new phenotypic data, the later analysis identified candidate immune exposures from TCR beta sequences and the way those sequences occurred across donors. Along with the roughly 700-subject first cohort, a separate validation cohort of 120 different subjects was used. The study was designed to test whether signatures of past pathogen exposure could be identified by cataloging public T cell receptors. Every repertoire in the discovery cohort had been generated on one and the same sequencing platform. Alongside the repertoire data, information on donor age, sex, ethnicity and CMV serostatus was compiled. About five DR-DQ haplotypes were handled as single units for association and clustering, since linkage in the cohort was strong. Of the roughly 400 genotyped donors, around 81% fell in the genetic ancestry cluster associated with self-reported Caucasian donors. The study profiled the T cell repertoires of fewer than 850 subjects by immunosequencing and related them to cytomegalovirus serostatus. A later genetic analysis took genome-wide SNP genotypes for about three fifths of the 666 donors and used that subset as a discovery cohort. A later analysis re-examined previously published TCR beta repertoires from roughly 720 donors and added high-resolution HLA genotyping to investigate patterns of TCR occurrence. Overall results and qualifications from the work: Presence/absence analyses assumed roughly uniform sequencing depth across donors, an assumption that may not hold. Strong co-occurrence of HLA alleles, especially DR and DQ, made assigning TCR associations to individual alleles difficult. The study gave a list of 150 to 200 TCR beta chains associated with cytomegalovirus. According to a later genetic analysis, donors in an Asian-associated ancestry cluster had fewer N-insertions in productive TCRs than the roughly 700-donor mean. At a false discovery rate of 0.05, a later analysis linked 15,000 to 20,000 TCR beta sequences to specific HLA alleles. A later genetic analysis associated a missense DCLRE1C variant with V-gene and J-gene trimming of TCR beta chains, and an independent cohort replicated the association. A few of the identified cytomegalovirus-associated TCR beta chains were confirmed in vitro to be specific for cytomegalovirus antigens. Broadly in line with IMGT annotations, most TCR beta V segments showed up in productive rearrangements about 87% or about 30% of the time in an earlier analysis of around 550 of the donors. A group of highly shared sequence variants was considered likely to be a technical artifact of the sequencing pipeline. A further reported finding was that TCR beta sequences accurately predicted the HLA-A and HLA-B alleles for most subjects in the first cohort. The earlier analysis of about 600 of the donors excluded roughly 17 rarely observed V segments, including chromosome 9 orphons, because counts were too low. The classifier was reported to diagnose cytomegalovirus status with high specificity and sensitivity in both the original cohort and the validation cohort. Across donors, most TCR sequences were observed very rarely, whereas some public TCRs were present in many individuals. This cohort had only TCR beta chains sequenced, and the lack of alpha or paired-chain data limited which features could be detected. Several of the top co-occurrence clusters appeared to be linked to parvovirus B19, influenza, CMV and Epstein-Barr virus, according to a later analysis. In a later analysis, HLA-associated TCR beta chains showed more clonal expansion and lower generation probabilities than non-associated chains that were equally common. A later analysis found that most CMV-associated TCR beta chains appeared HLA-restricted, with HLA associations seemingly driven largely by CMV exposure. The authors suggested that the approach could potentially be generalized to other disease states and immunological phenotypes. Immune exposure information for the cohort was limited to CMV serostatus. Correlated functional status among segregating V segments might be attributable to linkage disequilibrium, but an unknown experimental factor could not be ruled out. In a later analysis, the rate of TCR association differed among HLA loci, with DRB1 alleles having the most associated TCRs and HLA-C alleles having the fewest. HLA typing was unavailable for some donors at each locus, so association tests used only the typed subset.

The cohort consisted of 650 to 700 healthy bone marrow donors. At the time of sampling, all cohort members were nominally healthy, though unrecorded immune exposures were likely present. The donor tested CMV seronegative and was one of the 352 seronegative cohort members. Every donor gave a peripheral blood sample, and the peripheral blood mononuclear cells from that sample were used for TCR beta sequencing. The Qiagen DNeasy Blood Extraction Kit was used to extract genomic DNA from the blood cell samples. Note on this clone: The clone's antigen remains unknown. Within one base of it there is no much larger clone, and no base qualities were kept.

Libraries came from the immunoSEQ multiplex PCR assay. For the multiplex PCR, a mixture combining 60 forward primers for TCR Vbeta segments and 13 reverse primers for TCR Jbeta segments was used. Amplification of the CDR3 region of rearranged TCR beta genes was performed with a multiplex PCR assay on genomic DNA. On the Illumina HiSeq System, the amplified TCR beta libraries were sequenced as 87-base-pair reads. In the source study's methods: A later analysis counted tens of millions of unique TCR beta chains across the 550 to 800 repertoires, and roughly 11 million of these chains were shared by at least two donors. Raw reads were error-corrected and collapsed into unique sequences by a nearest-neighbor algorithm in which closely related sequences were merged to remove PCR and sequencing errors. CDR3 sequences were aligned to IMGT reference sequences to assign V, D and J gene segments. For a sequence to be retained, a match of at least six nucleotides was required to both a V gene segment and a J gene segment. A rearrangement was called productive if the CDR3 had no stop codons and remained in frame with V and J, and every other rearrangement was called non-productive. CDR3 was defined by IMGT convention, running from the second conserved V-encoded cysteine to the conserved J-encoded phenylalanine. Sequences without an unambiguous match to a single V gene segment were excluded from the earlier analysis of almost 600 of the donors. In an earlier analysis of a few hundred of the donors, V segments were called functional above 56.7% productive rearrangements and were called segregating when the between-donor standard deviation exceeded 5%. A statistical classification framework was developed to diagnose cytomegalovirus status using the catalog of TCR beta chain sequences. V and J gene assignment, in a later analysis, came from comparing TCR nucleotide sequences with IMGT/GENE-DB human TR gene sequences. A later analysis assigned CDR3 sequences and most-parsimonious VDJ recombination scenarios with the TCRdist pipeline. A later analysis defined each TCR beta chain by its CDR3 amino acid sequence plus V-gene family, and excluded reads lacking a unique V-gene family. As a way to deal with suspected cross-contamination and a sequencing artifact, a later analysis dropped 450 to 700 nucleotide sequences that were highly shared and had low generation probability. In a later analysis, a clonal expansion index was calculated for each public chain from normalized within-repertoire ranks of inferred template counts. A later analysis computed generation probabilities with a VDJ recombination model fitted to out-of-frame rearrangements, and checked the results against IGoR. In a later analysis, hypergeometric tests were used to score TCR-TCR, TCR-HLA and TCR-CMV co-occurrence, with a repertoire-size bias correction applied to TCR pairs. False discovery rates were estimated in a later analysis by permuting HLA or CMV assignments 20 times. In a later analysis, co-occurring TCRs were grouped using DBSCAN, and TCRdist sequence similarity was added for clustering within HLA-allele-positive subsets. Repertoires with fewer than 30,000 or more than 120,000 public chains, plus five repertoires with anomalous nucleotide sharing, were excluded from co-occurrence clustering. Here the immuneACCESS table is served through TCRdb, limited to in-frame sequences with V and J called. Missing clones are a known gap in these copies; in checked studies unresolved V genes cover under half, and the rest lacks a known reason. The D gene and trimming were derived from the DNA, and the V and J assignments and clone size from that table. Present in this sample are some 160,000 clones, roughly 80% of which were seen just once. Of the sample, 4.5% to 6% is held by the ten largest clones.

The material sequenced was PBMCs. The TCR comes from a middle-aged man in good health and CMV-seronegative.

The CDR3 reads as follows: CAISEGRDPEQYF. The bases read TGTGCCATCAGTGAAGGCCGGGATCCCGAGCAGTACTTC. Rearrangement joined TRBV10-3 to TRBJ2-7; the D gene is perhaps TRBD2, from 5 matching bases. Via the germline V gene, CDR1 is ENHRY and CDR2 SYGVKD. V is cut by 3 bases and J by 6 bases, and the space between the germline ends is 12 bases. Its CDR3 holds 13 amino acids, cysteine through phenylalanine. Solely the CDR3 DNA is kept, with 39 bases framed from the first base.